The 20 T cell receptor beta chains below all came from one sample that was sequenced in a study of CD8+ T cells in alopecia areata. Reverse transcribed after extraction, RNA yielded cDNA as the sequencing template. Here immunoSEQ multiplex PCR was the method, and the copy in TCRdb shows in-frame clones only, minus some. The sample has 90,000 to 120,000 clones, over 55% seen once; the top ten hold 20% to 25%. Sample: NKG2D-low CD8+ T cells sorted from blood. The receptors were gathered from a human donor with alopecia areata.

In this sample, this clone turned up a few times. This chain joins TRBV13 and TRBJ2-1; 7 nucleotides agree with TRBD1. J was trimmed by 7 bases and V by 5 bases; bases with no gene match: 8. Germline values: CDR1 PRHDT, CDR2 FYEKMQ (reference sequence). This CDR3 comprises 14 residues. CDR3 loop: CASSTGQERNEQFF. The CDR3, as DNA: TGTGCCAGCAGCACCGGACAGGAAAGGAATGAGCAGTTCTTC.

The V call is TRBV11-2, the J call TRBJ2-7; D unclear. Germline assignment: CDR1 SGHAT and CDR2 FQNNGV. Between the trimmed V and J ends, which lost 6 bases and 7 bases, there was a span of 10 bases. The CDR3 totals 11 residues. The chain's CDR3 is CASRSLNEQYF. CDR3 DNA: TGTGCCAGCAGATCCTTGAATGAGCAGTACTTC.

A few counts support this clone. This sequence joins TRBV5-1 and TRBJ2-5; maybe TRBD2 (7 bases). Near its end, the DNA agrees better with TRBJ2-7, so the J call may be wrong. The CDR3 contains 14 residues. Germline values: CDR1 SGHRS, CDR2 YFSETQ. The CDR3, as DNA: TGCGCCAGCAGACCCACCGGGGGGCCGAGCGAGCAGTACTTC. As protein: CASRPTGGPSEQYF.

This clone was seen only once. V and J are TRBV7-9 and TRBJ2-4, with 9 bases aligning to TRBD1. The CDR3 is 17 amino acids. Per germline, CDR1 SEHNR and CDR2 FQNEAQ (reference sequence). The V and J ends lost 5 bases and 0 bases, in that order; junction bases with no gene match: 8. The CDR3 DNA is TGTGCCAGCAGCGGACATGGACAGGGGATAGCCAAAAACATTCAGTACTTC. It translates to CASSGHGQGIAKNIQYF.

V usage is TRBV27 and J usage is TRBJ2-7, with TRBD2 matching over 13 bases. The CDR3 has 15 amino acids. The germline gives CDR1 MNHEY, CDR2 SMNVEV (reference sequence). J was trimmed by 3 bases and V by 5 bases; bases with no gene match: 4. CDR3 loop: CASSQGLAGLYEQYF. The CDR3 region has the DNA TGTGCCAGCAGTCAGGGACTAGCGGGACTCTACGAGCAGTACTTC.

The gene calls are TRBV2 and TRBJ2-2; TRBD1 matches at 10 bases. V lost 9 bases, J lost 5 bases, and 3 bases stayed unmatched. Germline V gene lookup returns CDR1 SNHLY and CDR2 FYNNEI. The CDR3 runs 13 residues. DNA of the CDR3: TGTGCCAGTCGGGACAGGGGTACCGGGGAGCTGTTTTTT. This gives the protein CASRDRGTGELFF. Drawing the rest from reference TRBV2 and TRBJ2-2, the complete variable domain is EPEVTQTPSHQVTQMGQEVILRCVPISNHLYFYWYRQILGQKVEFLVSFYNNEISEKSEIFDDQFSVERPDGSNFTLKIRSTKLEDSAMYFCASRDRGTGELFFGEGSRLTVL.

This clone turned up a few times. This chain joins TRBV2 and TRBJ2-3; possibly TRBD1 for D (6 bases). CDR1 and CDR2 from the germline V gene are SNHLY and FYNNEI. This CDR3 comprises 15 residues. The ends were cut back, 5 bases at V and 0 bases at J, with 12 bases in the middle. CDR3 region: CASSLGQISTDTQYF. CDR3 nucleotides: TGTGCCAGCAGTCTCGGACAGATAAGCACAGATACGCAGTATTTT.

The rearrangement uses TRBV9 and TRBJ1-4; 9 nucleotides agree with TRBD1. The CDR3 is 16 residues long. Germline loops: CDR1 SGDLS, CDR2 YYNGEE. Losses at the gene ends were 4 bases for V and 10 bases for J; bases not matched to a gene: 14. The CDR3 bases are TGTGCCAGCAGCCCCCGCGTTTGGACAGGGGACGGAAAACTGTTTTTT. It is translated as CASSPRVWTGDGKLFF.

V gene TRBV7-2 combines with J gene TRBJ2-7, with 8 bases aligning to TRBD2. Germline CDR1 is SGHTA and CDR2 is FQGNSA. This CDR3 comprises 14 residues. V shed 3 bases, J shed 2 bases, and the junction held 3 bases outside the gene matches. CDR3 sequence: CASSFYGRAYEQYF. For the CDR3, the DNA is TGTGCCAGCAGCTTTTACGGGAGGGCCTACGAGCAGTACTTC.

V is TRBV13 and J is TRBJ2-3; possibly TRBD2 for D (6 bases). From germline, CDR1 is PRHDT and CDR2 FYEKMQ (reference sequence). V was pared by 0 bases and J by 4 bases, with 23 bases between. There are 19 residues in the CDR3. CDR3 amino acids: CASSLGDAGSPPGSDTQYF. DNA for the CDR3: TGTGCCAGCAGCTTAGGGGACGCCGGGAGCCCTCCAGGATCAGATACGCAGTATTTT.

Only one count was recorded for this clone. The chain is built from TRBV5-7 and TRBJ2-7; a possible D gene is TRBD2 (6 bases). TRBV5-7 is classed as an ORF, of uncertain function. The CDR3 covers 13 residues. V lost 2 bases and J lost 1, with 7 bases in between. The CDR3 loop reads CASSFGGSYEQYF. Here the CDR3 DNA reads TGTGCCAGCAGCTTCGGGGGATCCTACGAGCAGTACTTC.

The table lists this clone with a few counts. The V gene is TRBV5-4, the J gene TRBJ2-7; tentative D call: TRBD2 (6 bases). The CDR3 is made up of 15 amino acids. Germline V gene lookup returns CDR1 SGHNT and CDR2 YYREEE (reference sequence). Trimming pared 5 bases from V and 3 bases from J, leaving 18 bases between. CDR3 coding DNA: TGTGCCAGCAGTCCCACTAGCCCGGAGGACTACGAGCAGTACTTC. Translation: CASSPTSPEDYEQYF.

The chain has TRBV7-9 and TRBJ2-1; D is uncertain. V gave up 4 bases and J gave up 7 bases, with 14 bases separating them. CDR3 size: 14 residues. The germline V gene has CDR1 SEHNR and CDR2 FQNEAQ (reference sequence). In nucleotides, the CDR3 is TGTGCCAGCAGCTCCCCATGGCAGGAGAATGAGCAGTTCTTC. Amino acids: CASSSPWQENEQFF.

V and J are TRBV5-1 and TRBJ2-3; D uncertain. Germline CDR1 is SGHRS and CDR2 is YFSETQ. Trimming stripped 1 base from V and 6 bases from J, with 6 bases between. This CDR3 has 12 amino acids. The CDR3 DNA sequence: TGCGCCAGCAGCTTGAATAAGGATACGCAGTATTTT. It is translated as CASSLNKDTQYF.

V usage is TRBV2 and J usage is TRBJ2-3; D may be TRBD1 (5 bases). Trimming pared 4 bases from V and 0 bases from J, leaving 5 bases between. The CDR3 sequence is 13 residues long. CDR1 is SNHLY and CDR2 is FYNNEI in the germline V gene. For the CDR3, the DNA is TGTGCCAGCAGTGGACAGAGCACAGATACGCAGTATTTT. As protein: CASSGQSTDTQYF.

CDR3 protein: CASSKGGKDWATNEKLFF. CDR3 DNA: TGCGCCAGCAGTAAGGGAGGGAAGGACTGGGCAACTAATGAAAAACTGTTTTTT. V and J are TRBV23-1 and TRBJ1-4; D unclear. TRBV23-1 is filed as an ORF, its function uncertain. This CDR3 contains 18 residues. V was clipped by 5 bases and J by 0 bases, with 19 bases between them.

This clone was observed a few times. The chain recombines TRBV10-1 with TRBJ2-1; 9 nucleotides align to TRBD2. In germline, CDR1 is WNHNN, CDR2 SYGVQD (reference sequence). This CDR3 has 13 amino acids. Trimming at V came to 8 bases and at J to 9 bases, leaving 8 bases not matched to a gene. CDR3 sequence: CASGSGTSSEQFF. DNA for the CDR3: TGCGCCAGCGGATCCGGGACTAGCAGTGAGCAGTTCTTC.

Comment on this clone: Its ends do not fully match the called genes, so a read error is possible. The chain links TRBV18 to TRBJ2-4, with D perhaps being TRBD1 or TRBD2 (6 bases each). The CDR3 sequence is 16 residues long. CDR1 KGHSH and CDR2 LQKENI come from the germline V gene. CDR3 coding DNA: TGTGCCAGCTCACCGAGGGGGGAACTAGCCAAAAACATTCAGCACTTC. Protein product: CASSPRGELAKNIQHF. Full variable domain (rest looked up from reference TRBV18 and TRBJ2-4): NAGVMQNPRHLVRRRGQEARLRCSPMKGHSHVYWYRQLPEEGLKFMVYLQKENIIDESGMPKERFSAEFPKEGPSILRIQQVVRGDSAAYFCASSPRGELAKNIQHFGAGTRLSVL.

The rearrangement joins TRBV6-5 to TRBJ1-5, with 8 bases lining up with TRBD1. Germline V lookup: CDR1 MNHEY, CDR2 SVGAGI. V shed 5 bases and J 6 bases; nucleotides not matched to a gene: 3. The CDR3 contains 13 residues. In DNA form, the CDR3 reads TGTGCCAGCAGTCCGACAGGGGTTCAGCCCCAGCATTTT. It is translated as CASSPTGVQPQHF.

V and J are TRBV27 and TRBJ1-4; TRBD1 agrees at 7 bases. The V segment lost 6 bases and the J segment 4 bases; nucleotides outside the gene matches: 5. The CDR3 is made up of 14 amino acids. Germline loops: CDR1 MNHEY, CDR2 SMNVEV (reference sequence). The CDR3 nucleotides are TGTGCCAGCAGACCAGGACAGGTTAATGAAAAACTGTTTTTT. It is translated as CASRPGQVNEKLFF. The complete variable domain, with remaining parts taken from reference TRBV27 and TRBJ1-4, reads EAQVTQNPRYLITVTGKKLTVTCSQNMNHEYMSWYRQDPGLGLRQIYYSMNVEVTDKGDVPEGYKVSRKEKRNFPLILESPSPNQTSLYFCASRPGQVNEKLFFGSGTQLSVL.